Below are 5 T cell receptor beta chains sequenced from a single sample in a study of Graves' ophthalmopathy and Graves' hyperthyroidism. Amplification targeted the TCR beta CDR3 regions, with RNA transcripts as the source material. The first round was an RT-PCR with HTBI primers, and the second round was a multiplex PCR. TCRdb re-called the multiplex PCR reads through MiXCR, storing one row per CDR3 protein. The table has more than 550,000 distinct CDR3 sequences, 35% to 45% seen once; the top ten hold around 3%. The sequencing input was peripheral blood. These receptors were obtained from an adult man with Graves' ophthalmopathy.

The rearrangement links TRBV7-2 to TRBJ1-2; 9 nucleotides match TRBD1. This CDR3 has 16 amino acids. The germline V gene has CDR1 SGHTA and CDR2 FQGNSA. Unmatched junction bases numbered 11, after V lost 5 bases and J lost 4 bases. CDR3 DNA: TGTGCCAGCAGCCCCCGGTCGGGACAGGGAGGCTATGGCTACACCTTC. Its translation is CASSPRSGQGGYGYTF. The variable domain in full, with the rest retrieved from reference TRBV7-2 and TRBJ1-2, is GAGVSQSPSNKVTEKGKDVELRCDPISGHTALYWYRQSLGQGLEFLIYFQGNSAPDKSGLPSDRFSAERTGGSVSTLTIQRTQQEDSAVYLCASSPRSGQGGYGYTFGSGTRLTVV.

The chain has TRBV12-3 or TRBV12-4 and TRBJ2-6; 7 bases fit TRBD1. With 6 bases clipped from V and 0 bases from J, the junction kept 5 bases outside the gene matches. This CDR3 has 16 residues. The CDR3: CASSQDRVSGANVLTF. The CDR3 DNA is TGTGCCAGCAGCCAAGACAGGGTCTCTGGGGCCAACGTCCTGACTTTC.

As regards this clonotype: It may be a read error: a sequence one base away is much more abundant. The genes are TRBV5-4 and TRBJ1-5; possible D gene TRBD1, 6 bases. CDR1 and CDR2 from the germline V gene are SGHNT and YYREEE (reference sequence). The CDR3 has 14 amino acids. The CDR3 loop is CASSVNRASQPKHF. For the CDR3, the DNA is TGTGCCAGCAGTGTAAACAGGGCGAGTCAGCCCAAGCATTTT.

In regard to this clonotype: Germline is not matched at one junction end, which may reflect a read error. CDR3 sequence (DNA): TGTGCCAGCAGTTATTCTTCAGGGCGGGCCGGGGAGCTGTTTTTT. Amino acid sequence: CASSYSSGRAGELFF. The chain joins TRBV10-3 to TRBJ2-2, with D perhaps TRBD1 or TRBD2 (5 bases each). CDR3 length: 15 residues. CDR1 ENHRY and CDR2 SYGVKD come from the germline V gene.

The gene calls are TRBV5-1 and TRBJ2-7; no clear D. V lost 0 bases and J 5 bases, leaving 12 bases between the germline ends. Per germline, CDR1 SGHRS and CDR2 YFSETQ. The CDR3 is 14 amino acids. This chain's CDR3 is CASSLDRVRHEQYF. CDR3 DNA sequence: TGCGCCAGCAGCTTGGACCGGGTTAGGCACGAGCAGTACTTC.